This T cell receptor beta chain was identified during a study of tumor-infiltrating lymphocytes in primary liver carcinoma. Study background: These were node-negative, non-metastatic T1-T3 tumors of roughly 4 to 11 cm.

This clonotype was recorded many times. What it binds is not known. From unsorted bulk tissue weighing about 20-32 mg, DNA and RNA were co-extracted. Study-level points and caveats: Tumor top-250-clone fraction significantly exceeded that of blood (p = 0.039).

Trimming took off 4 bases at V and 8 bases at J, with 12 bases between the two ends. Germline values: CDR1 SGHAT, CDR2 FQNNGV. There are 13 residues in the CDR3. From roughly 500 ng total RNA, TCR beta cDNA was generated with a primer in the constant region. A slightly modified ARM-PCR protocol with three nested multiplex PCR rounds produced these TCR beta libraries. Rounds one and two of PCR, each of about 10 cycles, were primed with TRBV1-TRBV30 forward primers and a C-beta reverse primer. TCRdb independently ran MiXCR on the multiplex PCR reads; one entry per CDR3 protein. The sample carries 95,000 to 150,000 distinct CDR3 sequences, around two thirds recorded once.

This TCR was sampled from a woman aged 55-69 years with primary liver carcinoma and hepatitis B virus infection. The J gene is TRBJ1-3, the V gene TRBV11-2, with D hard to call. The sequenced sample consisted of liver tumor tissue from sampling region 1. Specified subset: tumor region T1, superior pole. CDR3 region: CASSSGIRDTIYF. The CDR3 bases are TGTGCCAGCAGCTCGGGGATTCGGGACACCATATATTTT.